Listed below are T cell receptor beta chains from one sample, sequenced in a study of cytomegalovirus exposure and HLA in healthy donors. The protocol was immunoSEQ multiplex PCR, while the TCRdb copy is restricted to in-frame clones and leaves out a portion. The sample holds about 250,000 clones, about 90% seen once. The sample taken for sequencing was PBMCs. The receptors originated from a young man in good health and CMV-seropositive. Each CDR3 is given with its conserved first and last residue. Fields, in order: D gene, V gene, J gene, clone size, CDR3 DNA, CDR3 protein. D genes are given only for firm matches. For some rows the clone size is stated as once, few or many, or as a class when expanded; others skip it.

d_gene: TRBD2
v_gene: TRBV15
j_gene: TRBJ2-1
abundance: .
CDR3nt: TGTGCCACCAGCATAGCTAGCGGGAGTGGTAATGAGCAGTTCTTC
CDR3aa: CATSIASGSGNEQFF

d_gene: .
v_gene: TRBV5-4
j_gene: TRBJ1-2
abundance: .
CDR3nt: TGTGCCAGCAGCTTGGGGGACCTGTCCCAGGGCTACACCTTC
CDR3aa: CASSLGDLSQGYTF

d_gene: TRBD2
v_gene: TRBV7-9
j_gene: TRBJ2-2
abundance: .
CDR3nt: TGTGCCAGCAGCCAGGGACTAGCGGGAAGTTACACCGGGGAGCTGTTTTTT
CDR3aa: CASSQGLAGSYTGELFF

d_gene: .
v_gene: TRBV2
j_gene: TRBJ1-1
abundance: .
CDR3nt: TGTGCCAGCACCTCAATCCCCTGGGGAACGACTGAAGCTTTCTTT
CDR3aa: CASTSIPWGTTEAFF

d_gene: .
v_gene: TRBV27
j_gene: TRBJ1-1
abundance: .
CDR3nt: TGTGCCAGCAGTTTTAGGGGGGGGGTAATCACTGAAGCTTTCTTT
CDR3aa: CASSFRGGVITEAFF

d_gene: .
v_gene: TRBV30
j_gene: TRBJ1-1
abundance: .
CDR3nt: TGTGCCTGGAGTCAGTACAACACTGAAGCTTTCTTT
CDR3aa: CAWSQYNTEAFF

d_gene: .
v_gene: TRBV29-1
j_gene: TRBJ1-1
abundance: medium-sized
CDR3nt: TGCAGCGTTGAGGTAGGGCACACTGAAGCTTTCTTT
CDR3aa: CSVEVGHTEAFF

d_gene: .
v_gene: TRBV6-6
j_gene: TRBJ2-7
abundance: .
CDR3nt: TGTGCCAGCAGTTACATGTCAGAAAGGGCCGAGCAGTACTTC
CDR3aa: CASSYMSERAEQYF

d_gene: .
v_gene: TRBV5-5
j_gene: TRBJ1-1
abundance: .
CDR3nt: TGTGCCAGCAGCTGGAGTGTGGGACATTCGAACACTGAAGCTTTCTTT
CDR3aa: CASSWSVGHSNTEAFF

d_gene: .
v_gene: TRBV28
j_gene: TRBJ2-7
abundance: .
CDR3nt: TGTGCCAGCAGTGCCAACAGGGTCCCCTCCTACGAGCAGTACTTC
CDR3aa: CASSANRVPSYEQYF

d_gene: .
v_gene: TRBV7-9
j_gene: TRBJ2-1
abundance: .
CDR3nt: TGTGCCAGCAGCTTACGACTGGAGAACAATGAGCAGTTCTTC
CDR3aa: CASSLRLENNEQFF

d_gene: TRBD1
v_gene: TRBV7-6
j_gene: TRBJ2-7
abundance: .
CDR3nt: TGTGCCAGCAGCCCGGGGACAGATAAGCAGTACTTC
CDR3aa: CASSPGTDKQYF

d_gene: .
v_gene: TRBV6-1
j_gene: TRBJ2-3
abundance: .
CDR3nt: TGTGCCAGCAGTACCGATGAATCAGATACGCAGTATTTT
CDR3aa: CASSTDESDTQYF

d_gene: TRBD1
v_gene: TRBV5-6
j_gene: TRBJ2-2
abundance: .
CDR3nt: TGTGCCAGCAGGGTTACAGGGGAGACCGGGGAGCTGTTTTTT
CDR3aa: CASRVTGETGELFF

d_gene: TRBD2
v_gene: TRBV2
j_gene: TRBJ2-1
abundance: .
CDR3nt: TGTGCCAGCAGAGTAGCGGGAGCCTACAATGAGCAGTTCTTC
CDR3aa: CASRVAGAYNEQFF

d_gene: .
v_gene: TRBV5-6
j_gene: TRBJ2-4
abundance: .
CDR3nt: TGTGCCAGCAGCCCCCGACAGAACTTAGCCAAAAACATTCAGTACTTC
CDR3aa: CASSPRQNLAKNIQYF

d_gene: .
v_gene: TRBV28
j_gene: TRBJ1-5
abundance: few
CDR3nt: TGTGCCAGCAGTTCACACGTCCGGTCCAGGGGCAATCAGCCCCAGCATTTT
CDR3aa: CASSSHVRSRGNQPQHF

d_gene: TRBD2
v_gene: TRBV7-2
j_gene: TRBJ2-7
abundance: .
CDR3nt: TGTGCCAGCAGCAAGGTAGTTACTAGCGGATCCTACGAGCAGTACTTC
CDR3aa: CASSKVVTSGSYEQYF

d_gene: TRBD2
v_gene: TRBV15
j_gene: TRBJ2-7
abundance: .
CDR3nt: TGTGCCACCAGCAGAGACAGACTAGCGGGAGGTTACGAGCAGTACTTC
CDR3aa: CATSRDRLAGGYEQYF

d_gene: TRBD2
v_gene: TRBV7-3
j_gene: TRBJ2-1
abundance: .
CDR3nt: TGTGCCAGCAGCCAAGACCACCCTAGCGGACCCTACAATGAGCAGTTCTTC
CDR3aa: CASSQDHPSGPYNEQFF

d_gene: TRBD1
v_gene: TRBV4-1
j_gene: TRBJ2-3
abundance: .
CDR3nt: TGCGCCAGCAGCCAGATTTTTACAGGGGGCTCCACAGATACGCAGTATTTT
CDR3aa: CASSQIFTGGSTDTQYF

d_gene: TRBD1
v_gene: TRBV10-3
j_gene: TRBJ2-1
abundance: .
CDR3nt: TGTGCCATCAGTGAGTTGGGGGACAGAGTCCTTCATGAGCAGTTCTTC
CDR3aa: CAISELGDRVLHEQFF

d_gene: .
v_gene: TRBV5-1
j_gene: TRBJ2-7
abundance: .
CDR3nt: TGCGCCAGCAGCACGTCAACATCCTCCTACGAGCAGTACTTC
CDR3aa: CASSTSTSSYEQYF

d_gene: .
v_gene: TRBV27
j_gene: TRBJ1-2
abundance: few
CDR3nt: TGTGCCAGCAGGGAGACAGCGGGCCTCTATGGCTACACCTTC
CDR3aa: CASRETAGLYGYTF

d_gene: TRBD2
v_gene: TRBV6-5
j_gene: TRBJ2-5
abundance: .
CDR3nt: TGTGCCAGCAGCTCCGGGAGGTACCAAGAGACCCAGTACTTC
CDR3aa: CASSSGRYQETQYF

d_gene: .
v_gene: TRBV5-1
j_gene: TRBJ1-2
abundance: .
CDR3nt: TGCGCCAGCAGCCCAGCGGGCTTCCGAGGAAATGGCTACACCTTC
CDR3aa: CASSPAGFRGNGYTF

d_gene: TRBD1
v_gene: TRBV4-3
j_gene: TRBJ1-2
abundance: once
CDR3nt: TGCGCCAGCAGCCAAGCAGCAGGACAGGACTATGGCTACACCTTC
CDR3aa: CASSQAAGQDYGYTF

d_gene: TRBD1
v_gene: TRBV6-5
j_gene: TRBJ1-2
abundance: once
CDR3nt: TGTGCCAGCACCGAGCAACAGGGGGCGAGCTACACCTTC
CDR3aa: CASTEQQGASYTF

d_gene: TRBD1
v_gene: TRBV5-1
j_gene: TRBJ1-2
abundance: .
CDR3nt: TGCGCCAGCAGCATGACAGGGGGTACCTATGGCTACACCTTC
CDR3aa: CASSMTGGTYGYTF

d_gene: .
v_gene: TRBV2
j_gene: TRBJ1-5
abundance: few
CDR3nt: TGTGCCAGCAGTGGGGGACATCAGCCCCAGCATTTT
CDR3aa: CASSGGHQPQHF

d_gene: .
v_gene: TRBV6-5
j_gene: TRBJ2-5
abundance: .
CDR3nt: TGTGCCAGCAGTTACTCGGCAGGGAAAGGTGGAGAGACCCAGTACTTC
CDR3aa: CASSYSAGKGGETQYF

d_gene: .
v_gene: TRBV2
j_gene: TRBJ2-5
abundance: .
CDR3nt: TGTGCCAGCAGGCAGGAAGAGACCCAGTACTTC
CDR3aa: CASRQEETQYF

d_gene: .
v_gene: TRBV15
j_gene: TRBJ2-3
abundance: .
CDR3nt: TGTGCCACCAGCAGAGAAAACAGAGCGCCCGATACGCAGTATTTT
CDR3aa: CATSRENRAPDTQYF

d_gene: TRBD1
v_gene: TRBV10-3
j_gene: TRBJ2-5
abundance: .
CDR3nt: TGTGCCATCAGTGCGTCGACAGGGAGCCAAGAGACCCAGTACTTC
CDR3aa: CAISASTGSQETQYF

d_gene: TRBD1
v_gene: TRBV9
j_gene: TRBJ2-7
abundance: .
CDR3nt: TGTGCCAGCAGCGCCCAGGGACAGACCTACGAGCAGTACTTC
CDR3aa: CASSAQGQTYEQYF

d_gene: .
v_gene: TRBV29-1
j_gene: TRBJ2-5
abundance: .
CDR3nt: TGCAGCGCCGGGGACAACGTGTGGGAGACCCAGTACTTC
CDR3aa: CSAGDNVWETQYF

d_gene: .
v_gene: TRBV5-1
j_gene: TRBJ2-1
abundance: .
CDR3nt: TGCGCCAGCAGCTTGTGGCTAGAAAACAATGAGCAGTTCTTC
CDR3aa: CASSLWLENNEQFF

d_gene: .
v_gene: TRBV28
j_gene: TRBJ2-7
abundance: few
CDR3nt: TGTGCCAGCAGTAGCAGACTAGTATGGGGAGAGCAGTACTTC
CDR3aa: CASSSRLVWGEQYF

d_gene: .
v_gene: TRBV5-1
j_gene: TRBJ2-6
abundance: .
CDR3nt: TGCGCCAGCAGCTTGGCTGGGGCCAACGTCCTGACTTTC
CDR3aa: CASSLAGANVLTF

d_gene: TRBD2
v_gene: TRBV4-2
j_gene: TRBJ2-1
abundance: .
CDR3nt: TGTGCCAGCAGCCGGGAGGTCCGGGAGGGTTTAGGTGAGCAGTTCTTC
CDR3aa: CASSREVREGLGEQFF

d_gene: .
v_gene: TRBV4-1
j_gene: TRBJ2-1
abundance: .
CDR3nt: TGCGCCAGCAGCCAAGAGGTGTCCTCCTACAATGAGCAGTTCTTC
CDR3aa: CASSQEVSSYNEQFF

d_gene: .
v_gene: TRBV4-2
j_gene: TRBJ2-7
abundance: .
CDR3nt: TGTGCCAGCAGCCAAGACGAGACACTTGCCGCCTACGAGCAGTACTTC
CDR3aa: CASSQDETLAAYEQYF

d_gene: .
v_gene: TRBV25-1
j_gene: TRBJ2-2
abundance: .
CDR3nt: TGTGCCAGCAGGGGGGGGGCGGCGAATACCGCGAACACCGGGGAGCTGTTTTTT
CDR3aa: CASRGGAANTANTGELFF

d_gene: TRBD1
v_gene: TRBV2
j_gene: TRBJ1-2
abundance: few
CDR3nt: TGTGCCAGCAGTGGGGACAGGGGGCCTTTTGGGAATGGCTACACCTTC
CDR3aa: CASSGDRGPFGNGYTF

d_gene: TRBD2
v_gene: TRBV6-1
j_gene: TRBJ2-3
abundance: .
CDR3nt: TGTGCCAGCAATAGCGGGAGGGCCAATGGGAATACGCAGTATTTT
CDR3aa: CASNSGRANGNTQYF

d_gene: TRBD1
v_gene: TRBV6-1
j_gene: TRBJ2-7
abundance: .
CDR3nt: TGTGCCAGCAGTAGGGGACAGCCCCTCGAGCAGTACTTC
CDR3aa: CASSRGQPLEQYF

d_gene: .
v_gene: TRBV7-2
j_gene: TRBJ2-7
abundance: .
CDR3nt: TGTGCCAGCAGCCCAGAGCTGGGGGCCTACGAGCAGTACTTC
CDR3aa: CASSPELGAYEQYF

d_gene: .
v_gene: TRBV30
j_gene: TRBJ2-5
abundance: .
CDR3nt: TGTGCCGGAACCAAAGGACCCGGACAAGAGACCCAGTACTTC
CDR3aa: CAGTKGPGQETQYF

d_gene: TRBD1
v_gene: TRBV10-3
j_gene: TRBJ1-2
abundance: few
CDR3nt: TGTGCCATCAGTGGGACAGGGGACGATGGCTACACCTTC
CDR3aa: CAISGTGDDGYTF

d_gene: .
v_gene: TRBV30
j_gene: TRBJ1-1
abundance: .
CDR3nt: TGTGCCTGGACCACGAACCTACAGGCGATGAACACTGAAGCTTTCTTT
CDR3aa: CAWTTNLQAMNTEAFF

d_gene: TRBD1
v_gene: TRBV27
j_gene: TRBJ1-2
abundance: .
CDR3nt: TGTGCCAGCAGTCCCCACCCGACAGGGGTTTATGGCTACACCTTC
CDR3aa: CASSPHPTGVYGYTF